Listed below are T cell receptor beta chains from one sample, sequenced in a study of metastatic and nonmetastatic thyroid tumors. TCRdb re-called the PCR reads through MiXCR. Found here are about 49,000 clones, roughly 22% of them singletons; the top ten hold about 4.1%. Sequencing used blood. Receptor source: a female donor with papillary thyroid cancer or a benign thyroid nodule (not recorded which). Some clones in this sample may be carry-over from other donors' samples. The CDR3 runs from the conserved cysteine through the conserved F or W. A D gene is named only where the DNA matches it firmly. The size field is filled for only some rows; it gives once, few, many or a size class.

j_gene	v_gene	abundance	d_gene	CDR3aa	CDR3nt
TRBJ2-2	TRBV24-1	many	TRBD1	CATGMTGEGMDGGELFF	TGTGCCACCGGGATGACAGGGGAAGGGATGGATGGCGGGGAGCTGTTTTTT
TRBJ2-1	TRBV20-1	many	-	CSARAGTSSYNEQFF	TGCAGTGCTAGAGCCGGGACGAGCTCCTACAATGAGCAGTTCTTC
TRBJ1-1	TRBV24-1	many	TRBD1	CATMDGDRGHTEAFF	TGTGCCACTATGGATGGGGACAGGGGGCATACTGAAGCTTTCTTT
TRBJ2-7	TRBV5-1	-	TRBD2	CASCLGTRGDYEQYF	TGCGCCAGCTGCTTGGGAACACGGGGGGACTACGAGCAGTACTTC
TRBJ2-3	TRBV10-3	many	-	CAISAANKGQGGTDTQYF	TGTGCCATCAGTGCAGCAAATAAAGGACAGGGAGGGACAGATACGCAGTATTTT
TRBJ1-2	TRBV5-8	many	TRBD1	CASSLGRDRNYGYTF	TGTGCCAGCAGCTTAGGTCGGGACAGAAACTATGGCTACACCTTC
TRBJ2-1	TRBV28	many	TRBD2	CASSGRGLAGGNEQFF	TGTGCCAGCAGTGGGCGGGGACTAGCGGGAGGAAATGAGCAGTTCTTC
TRBJ1-5	TRBV20-1	many	-	CSARETVNPNQPQHF	TGCAGTGCTCGAGAGACAGTCAACCCCAATCAGCCCCAGCATTTT
TRBJ1-6	TRBV10-3	many	-	CAITDDPGTPLHF	TGTGCCATCACTGATGATCCGGGGACACCCCTCCACTTT
TRBJ2-2	TRBV6-1	-	-	CASRRDINTWELFF	TGTGCCAGCAGACGGGACATTAACACCTGGGAGCTGTTTTTT
TRBJ2-7	TRBV6-7	many	TRBD2	CASSGLGRIISGSLFEQYF	TGTGCCAGCAGTGGCTTGGGACGGATAATTAGCGGGAGTCTCTTCGAGCAGTACTTC
TRBJ2-3	TRBV20-1	many	TRBD2	CSARGTSGRTDTQYF	TGCAGTGCTAGAGGGACTAGCGGGAGGACAGATACGCAGTATTTT
TRBJ1-1	TRBV28	many	-	CASLLGGGWNTEAFF	TGTGCCAGCCTCCTCGGGGGGGGTTGGAACACTGAAGCTTTCTTT